Below are 16 T cell receptor beta chains sequenced from a single sample in a study of identical twins. TCRdb reprocessed the 5' RACE reads with MiXCR, giving one entry per CDR3 protein. Counted here are around 530,000 distinct CDR3 sequences, 13% to 15% occurring once; the ten biggest clones make up roughly 0.46%. This sample also appeared in a second study, on yellow fever vaccine responses in identical twins.

The specimen was CD4+ T cells sorted from blood. These receptors were collected from a woman aged 18-29 years in good health.

The rearrangement links TRBV6-1 to TRBJ2-7; no definite D call. The CDR3 is 12 amino acids. The V end lost 4 bases, the J end lost 4 bases, and 8 bases lay between the germline ends. The germline V gene has CDR1 MNHNS and CDR2 SASEGT. CDR3 protein: CASSALSYEQYV. CDR3 coding DNA: TGTGCCAGCAGTGCATTGTCGTACGAGCAGTACGTC.

The rearrangement uses TRBV9 and TRBJ2-1; 8 bases fit TRBD1. The CDR3 is 15 amino acids. The V segment lost 3 bases and the J segment 4 bases; nucleotides outside the gene matches: 6. Germline loops: CDR1 SGDLS, CDR2 YYNGEE. The CDR3, as DNA: TGTGCCAGCAGCGCCCGGACAGGGCCGTACAATGAGCAGTTCTTC. Translating it yields CASSARTGPYNEQFF.

This clonotype was found a few times. V usage is TRBV29-1 and J usage is TRBJ2-5, with D unresolved. Trimming pared 1 base from V and 7 bases from J, leaving 16 bases between. The CDR3 has 14 residues. Germline V gives CDR1 SQVTM, CDR2 ANQGSEA. Written as DNA, the CDR3 is TGCAGCGTTGAAGTCTTAGGGATCGCCGGGACCCAGTACTTC. This codes for CSVEVLGIAGTQYF.

The V and J genes are TRBV4-1 and TRBJ2-1; 10 positions match TRBD1. Germline V gene sequence: CDR1 MGHRA, CDR2 YSYEKL. This CDR3 contains 16 residues. J was trimmed by 6 bases and V by 3 bases; bases with no gene match: 8. The CDR3 sequence: CASSQSGTGDPNEQFF. The DNA of the CDR3 is TGCGCCAGCAGCCAGAGCGGGACAGGGGACCCCAATGAGCAGTTCTTC.

This clonotype has ten or more counts. The V call is TRBV10-3, the J call TRBJ1-4, with D hard to call. Trimming stripped 6 bases from V and 7 bases from J, with 12 bases between. Germline values: CDR1 ENHRY, CDR2 SYGVKD. The CDR3 consists of 13 residues. Here the CDR3 reads CAISPDGVEKLFF. CDR3 in DNA: TGTGCCATCAGCCCGGATGGGGTTGAAAAACTGTTTTTT.

This clonotype was seen a few times. The CDR3 DNA reads as TGTGCCAGCAGCCACACAGGTCGTGGGAACACTGAAGCTTTCTTT. As protein: CASSHTGRGNTEAFF. The gene calls are TRBV12-3 or TRBV12-4 and TRBJ1-1; D possibly corresponds to TRBD1 (5 bases). This CDR3 comprises 15 residues. Between the trimmed V and J ends, which lost 6 bases and 1 base, there was a span of 15 bases.

This clonotype was recorded many times. The rearrangement uses TRBV12-3 or TRBV12-4 and TRBJ1-2; D ambiguous. V was pared by 0 bases and J by 7 bases, with 9 bases between. This CDR3 contains 13 residues. The CDR3 is CASSLAVRSGYTF. CDR3 nucleotide sequence: TGTGCCAGCAGTTTAGCGGTGCGGTCTGGCTACACCTTC.

There are a few counts of this clonotype. The rearrangement uses TRBV5-5 and TRBJ1-6; TRBD1 matches at 7 bases. The CDR3 loop spans 15 amino acids. Germline V CDR1 and CDR2: SGHKS, YYEKEE (reference sequence). The junction had 7 bases not matched to a gene; V was cut back by 1 base and J by 9 bases. CDR3 protein: CASSLFTGDTSPLHF. In DNA, the CDR3 is TGTGCCAGCAGCTTGTTCACAGGGGATACTTCACCCCTCCACTTT. The variable domain in full, completed from reference TRBV5-5 and TRBJ1-6, reads DAGVTQSPTHLIKTRGQQVTLRCSPISGHKSVSWYQQVLGQGPQFIFQYYEKEERGRGNFPDRFSARQFPNYSSELNVNALLLGDSALYLCASSLFTGDTSPLHFGNGTRLTVT.

V usage is TRBV7-8 and J usage is TRBJ2-7; D unresolved. Looked up from germline, CDR1 is SGHVS and CDR2 is FQNEAQ. This CDR3 comprises 13 residues. Trimming removed 1 base from V and 3 bases from J, with 7 bases in between. The CDR3: CASSLVGYYEQYV. DNA for the CDR3: TGTGCCAGCAGCTTAGTTGGTTACTACGAGCAGTACGTC.

V is TRBV7-8 and J is TRBJ2-1; D is perhaps TRBD1 (5 bases). Germline-derived CDR1 and CDR2 are SGHVS and FQNEAQ. The CDR3 extends over 14 amino acids. V was pared by 1 base and J by 8 bases, with 12 bases between. This CDR3 is CASSLVRGFDEQFF. The CDR3 coding sequence is TGTGCCAGCAGCTTAGTAAGGGGTTTTGATGAGCAGTTCTTC.

A few counts support this clonotype. The CDR3: CASSQANQPQHF. For the CDR3, the DNA is TGTGCCAGCAGCCAAGCGAATCAGCCCCAGCATTTT. The chain has TRBV3-1 and TRBJ1-5, with D unclear. The CDR3 totals 12 residues. Germline V gene lookup returns CDR1 LGHDT and CDR2 YNNKEL (reference sequence). V lost 1 base to trimming and J lost 4 bases, with 2 bases between them.

The chain joins TRBV20-1 to TRBJ2-2; the match to TRBD2 covers 8 bases. The CDR3 contains 18 residues. Germline values: CDR1 DFQATT, CDR2 SNEGSKA (reference sequence). Trimming took 2 bases from V and 4 from J; bases not matched to a gene: 15. This CDR3 is CSARPGVAGSLGTGELFF. Written as DNA, the CDR3 is TGCAGTGCTAGACCCGGGGTAGCGGGAAGTCTGGGCACCGGGGAGCTGTTTTTT.

This clonotype was seen a handful of times. The chain recombines TRBV3-1 with TRBJ1-5; D not certain. The CDR3 has 13 amino acids. The germline gives CDR1 LGHDT, CDR2 YNNKEL (reference sequence). V was cut by 1 base and J by 6 bases, with 7 bases left in between. In nucleotides, the CDR3 is TGTGCCAGCAGCCAAGGGGTTGTTCAGCCCCAGCATTTT. Protein: CASSQGVVQPQHF.

This chain connects TRBV2 to TRBJ2-7; TRBD2 might be the D (5 bases). There are 13 residues in the CDR3. V was clipped by 5 bases and J by 3 bases, with 11 bases between them. Germline V gene lookup returns CDR1 SNHLY and CDR2 FYNNEI. CDR3 loop: CASSLDYRYEQYF. The CDR3 bases are TGTGCCAGCAGTCTTGACTACCGCTACGAGCAGTACTTC.

This clonotype showed up many times. The chain has TRBV5-1 and TRBJ2-3; TRBD2 is a possible D gene (6 bases). Trimming cost V 4 bases and J 0 bases, with 15 bases left between them. Germline CDR1 and CDR2: SGHRS and YFSETQ. CDR3 length: 16 residues. CDR3 nucleotide sequence: TGCGCCAGCAGCCTCTCCGTAGCGGCTAGCACAGATACGCAGTATTTT. It yields the protein CASSLSVAASTDTQYF.

This clonotype has only a few counts. The V and J genes are TRBV12-3 or TRBV12-4 and TRBJ2-3; TRBD2 aligns across 13 bases. The V and J ends lost 1 base and 1 base, in that order; junction bases with no gene match: 14. The CDR3 spans 21 residues. This CDR3 is CASSLGTSGRALGAGTDTQYF. CDR3 DNA sequence: TGTGCCAGCAGTTTAGGTACTAGCGGGAGGGCCCTCGGTGCTGGCACAGATACGCAGTATTTT.